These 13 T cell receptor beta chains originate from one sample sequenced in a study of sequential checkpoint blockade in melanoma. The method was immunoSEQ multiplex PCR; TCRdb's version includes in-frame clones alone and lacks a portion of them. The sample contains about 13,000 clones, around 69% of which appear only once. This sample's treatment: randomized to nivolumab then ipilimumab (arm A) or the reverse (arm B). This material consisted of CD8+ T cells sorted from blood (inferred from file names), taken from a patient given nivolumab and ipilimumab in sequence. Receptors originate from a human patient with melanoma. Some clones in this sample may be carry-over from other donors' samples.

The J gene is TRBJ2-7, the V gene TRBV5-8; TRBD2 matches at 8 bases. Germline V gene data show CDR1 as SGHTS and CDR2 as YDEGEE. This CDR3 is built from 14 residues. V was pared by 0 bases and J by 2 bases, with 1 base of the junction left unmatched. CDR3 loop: CASSLAGGTYEQYF. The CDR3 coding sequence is TGTGCCAGCAGCTTGGCGGGGGGGACCTACGAGCAGTACTTC.

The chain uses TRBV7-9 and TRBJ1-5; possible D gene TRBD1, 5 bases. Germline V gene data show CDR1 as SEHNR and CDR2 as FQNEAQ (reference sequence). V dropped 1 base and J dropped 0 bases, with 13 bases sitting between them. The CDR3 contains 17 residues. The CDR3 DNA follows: TGTGCCAGCAGCTTAGGGGGCACGGGAGTTAGCAATCAGCCCCAGCATTTT. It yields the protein CASSLGGTGVSNQPQHF.

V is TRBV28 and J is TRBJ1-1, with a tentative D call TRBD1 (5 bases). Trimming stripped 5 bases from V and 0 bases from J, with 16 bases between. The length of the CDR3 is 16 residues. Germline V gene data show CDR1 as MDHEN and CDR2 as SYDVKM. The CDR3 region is CASSDPVGDLNTEAFF. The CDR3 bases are TGTGCCAGCAGTGATCCGGTAGGGGATCTGAACACTGAAGCTTTCTTT.

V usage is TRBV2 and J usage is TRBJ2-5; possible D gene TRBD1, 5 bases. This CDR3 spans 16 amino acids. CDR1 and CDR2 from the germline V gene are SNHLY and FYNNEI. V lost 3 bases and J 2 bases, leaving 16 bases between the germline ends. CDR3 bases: TGTGCCAGCAGTGATCCAGTACAGGACCCGCAAGAGACCCAGTACTTC. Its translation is CASSDPVQDPQETQYF.

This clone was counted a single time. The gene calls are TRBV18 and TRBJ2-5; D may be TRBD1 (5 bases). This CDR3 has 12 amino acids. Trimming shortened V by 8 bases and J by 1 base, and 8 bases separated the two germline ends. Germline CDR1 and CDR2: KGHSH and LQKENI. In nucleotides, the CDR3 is TGTGCCAGCCAAGGGGCCCAAGAGACCCAGTACTTC. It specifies CASQGAQETQYF.

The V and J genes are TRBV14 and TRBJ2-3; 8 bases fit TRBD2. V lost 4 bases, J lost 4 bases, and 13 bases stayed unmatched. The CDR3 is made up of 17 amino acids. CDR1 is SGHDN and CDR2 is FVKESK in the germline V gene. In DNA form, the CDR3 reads TGTGCCAGCAGCCGGGGACGGGGGGGCCGTGGGGCAGATACGCAGTATTTT. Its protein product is CASSRGRGGRGADTQYF.

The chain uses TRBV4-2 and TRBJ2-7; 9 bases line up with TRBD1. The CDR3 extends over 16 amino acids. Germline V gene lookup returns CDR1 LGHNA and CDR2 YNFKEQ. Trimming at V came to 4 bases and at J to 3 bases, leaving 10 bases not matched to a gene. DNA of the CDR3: TGTGCCAGCAGCCGAGCGGGGACAGGGCGCCACTACGAGCAGTACTTC. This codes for CASSRAGTGRHYEQYF.

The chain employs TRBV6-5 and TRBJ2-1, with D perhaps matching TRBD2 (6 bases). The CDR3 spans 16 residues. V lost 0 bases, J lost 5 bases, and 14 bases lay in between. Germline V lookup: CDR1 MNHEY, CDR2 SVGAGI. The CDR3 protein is CASSYSAGLGHNEQFF. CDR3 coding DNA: TGTGCCAGCAGTTACTCGGCGGGGTTAGGGCACAATGAGCAGTTCTTC.

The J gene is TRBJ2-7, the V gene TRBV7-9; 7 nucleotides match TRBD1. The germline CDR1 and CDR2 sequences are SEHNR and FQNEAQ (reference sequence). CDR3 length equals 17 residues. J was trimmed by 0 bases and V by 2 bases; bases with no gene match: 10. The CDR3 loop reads CASSLPDRGTASYEQYF. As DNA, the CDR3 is TGTGCCAGCAGCTTACCCGATAGGGGGACAGCCTCCTACGAGCAGTACTTC. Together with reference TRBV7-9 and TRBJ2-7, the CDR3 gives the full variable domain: DTGVSQNPRHKITKRGQNVTFRCDPISEHNRLYWYRQTLGQGPEFLTYFQNEAQLEKSRLLSDRFSAERPKGSFSTLEIQRTEQGDSAMYLCASSLPDRGTASYEQYFGPGTRLTVT.

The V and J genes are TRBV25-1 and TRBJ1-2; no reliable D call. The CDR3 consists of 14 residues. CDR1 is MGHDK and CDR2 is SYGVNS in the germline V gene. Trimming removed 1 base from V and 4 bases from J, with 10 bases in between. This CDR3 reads CASSESARPYGYTF. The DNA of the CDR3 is TGTGCCAGCAGTGAATCGGCCAGGCCCTATGGCTACACCTTC.

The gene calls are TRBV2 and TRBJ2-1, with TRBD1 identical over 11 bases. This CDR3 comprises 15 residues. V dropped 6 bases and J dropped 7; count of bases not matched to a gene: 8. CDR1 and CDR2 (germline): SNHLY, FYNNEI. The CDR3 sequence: CASRRGTGGSNEQFF. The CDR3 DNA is TGTGCCAGCAGGAGGGGGACAGGGGGTAGTAATGAGCAGTTCTTC.

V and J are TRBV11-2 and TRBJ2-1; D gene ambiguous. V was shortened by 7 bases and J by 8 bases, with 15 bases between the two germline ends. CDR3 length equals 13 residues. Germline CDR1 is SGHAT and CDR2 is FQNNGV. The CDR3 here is CASTEAPVDEQFF. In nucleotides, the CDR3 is TGTGCCAGCACCGAAGCTCCGGTTGATGAGCAGTTCTTC.

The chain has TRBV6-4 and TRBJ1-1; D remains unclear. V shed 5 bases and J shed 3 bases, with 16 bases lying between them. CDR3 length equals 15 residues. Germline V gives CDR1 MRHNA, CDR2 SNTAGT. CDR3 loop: CASSLEALADTEAFF. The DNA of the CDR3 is TGTGCCAGCAGTTTGGAGGCCCTCGCGGACACTGAAGCTTTCTTT.